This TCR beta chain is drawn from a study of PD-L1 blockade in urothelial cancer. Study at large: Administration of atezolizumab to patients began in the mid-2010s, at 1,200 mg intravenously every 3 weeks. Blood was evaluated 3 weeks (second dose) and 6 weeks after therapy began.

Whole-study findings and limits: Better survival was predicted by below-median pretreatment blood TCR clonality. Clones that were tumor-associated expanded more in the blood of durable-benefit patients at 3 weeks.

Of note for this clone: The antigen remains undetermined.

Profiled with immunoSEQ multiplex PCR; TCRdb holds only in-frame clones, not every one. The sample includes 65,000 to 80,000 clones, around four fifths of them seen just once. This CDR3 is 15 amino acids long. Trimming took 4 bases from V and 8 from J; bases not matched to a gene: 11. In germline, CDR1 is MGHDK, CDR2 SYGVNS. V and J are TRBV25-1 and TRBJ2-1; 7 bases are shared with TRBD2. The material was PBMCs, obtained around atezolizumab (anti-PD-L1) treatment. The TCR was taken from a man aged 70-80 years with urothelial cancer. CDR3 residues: CASSGVQRERDEQFF. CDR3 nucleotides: TGTGCCAGCAGTGGCGTCCAGCGGGAAAGGGATGAGCAGTTCTTC.